This T cell receptor (beta chain) came from a study of T cells in Graves' hyperthyroidism and ophthalmopathy. TCR beta CDR3 regions were amplified from RNA transcripts. A first-round RT-PCR of the TCR CDR3 used the HTBI primer set. TCRdb fed the multiplex PCR reads into MiXCR, producing one record per CDR3 protein. The table lists approximately 590,000 distinct CDR3 sequences, approximately 15% of them singletons. Broader study findings: Ophthalmopathy and stable hyperthyroidism were separated by a 13 V-J model.

When ophthalmopathy did not progress within 18 months, Graves' hyperthyroidism was considered stable. The patients, who ranged from 18 to 65 in age, presented with newly diagnosed hyperthyroidism lasting under 2 months. Reasons for excluding patients were uncontrolled infection, other autoimmune disease, pregnancy or lactation. As for this clonotype: Its antigen is still unknown.

With V trimmed by 8 bases and J by 5 bases, 4 bases remained unmatched. The CDR3 loop spans 14 amino acids. CDR1 and CDR2 (germline): SNHLY, FYNNEI. Sequenced sample: blood. This TCR was recovered from a woman in her twenties or thirties with Graves' hyperthyroidism. This chain connects TRBV2 to TRBJ2-1; 12 nucleotides match TRBD2. As DNA, the CDR3 is TGTGCCAGCGCTAGCGGGAGGGAGCACAATGAGCAGTTCTTC. It codes for CASASGREHNEQFF.